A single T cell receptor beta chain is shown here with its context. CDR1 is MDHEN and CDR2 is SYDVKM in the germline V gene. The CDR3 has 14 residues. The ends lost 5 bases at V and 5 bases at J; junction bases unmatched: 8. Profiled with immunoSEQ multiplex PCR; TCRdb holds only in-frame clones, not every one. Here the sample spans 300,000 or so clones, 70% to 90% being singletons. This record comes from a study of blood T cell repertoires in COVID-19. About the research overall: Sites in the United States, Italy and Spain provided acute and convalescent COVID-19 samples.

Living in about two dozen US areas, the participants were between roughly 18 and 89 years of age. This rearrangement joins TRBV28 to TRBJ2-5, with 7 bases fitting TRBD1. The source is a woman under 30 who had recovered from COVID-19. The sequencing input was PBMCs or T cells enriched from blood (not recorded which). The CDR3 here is CASSVGRGWETQYF. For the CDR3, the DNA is TGTGCCAGCAGTGTTGGCAGGGGGTGGGAGACCCAGTACTTC. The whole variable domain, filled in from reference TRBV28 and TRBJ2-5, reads DVKVTQSSRYLVKRTGEKVFLECVQDMDHENMFWYRQDPGLGLRLIYFSYDVKMKEKGDIPEGYSVSREKKERFSLILESASTNQTSMYLCASSVGRGWETQYFGPGTRLLVL.